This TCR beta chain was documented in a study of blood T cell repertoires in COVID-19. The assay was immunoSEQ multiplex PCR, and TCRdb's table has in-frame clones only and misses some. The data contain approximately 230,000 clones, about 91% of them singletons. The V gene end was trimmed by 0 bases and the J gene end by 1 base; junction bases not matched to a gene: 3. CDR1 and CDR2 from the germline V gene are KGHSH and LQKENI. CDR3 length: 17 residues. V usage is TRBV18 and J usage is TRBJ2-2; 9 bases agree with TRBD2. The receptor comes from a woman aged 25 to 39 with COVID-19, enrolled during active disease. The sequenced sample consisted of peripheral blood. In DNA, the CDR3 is TGTGCCAGCTCACCACCCGCGACTAGCGGGAACACCGGGGAGCTGTTTTTT. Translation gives CASSPPATSGNTGELFF.